These 5 T cell receptor beta chains were all obtained from the same sample, sequenced in a study of OX40 agonist ivuxolimab in advanced cancers. Profiling relied on immunoSEQ multiplex PCR, and the TCRdb table lists in-frame clones only, not all of them. The sample has 80,000 to 85,000 clones; about 86% are singletons. The source material was CD4+ or CD8+ T cells sorted from blood, sampled in a trial of the OX40 agonist ivuxolimab. These receptors were taken from an adult with an advanced solid tumor such as melanoma, head and neck, liver or kidney cancer.

The rearrangement uses TRBV2 and TRBJ1-3, with D perhaps matching TRBD1 (5 bases). The CDR3 has 16 amino acids. From germline, CDR1 is SNHLY and CDR2 FYNNEI. Trimming removed 4 bases from V and 0 bases from J, with 13 bases in between. The CDR3: CASSVRQPSSGNTIYF. The CDR3 nucleotides are TGTGCCAGCAGTGTCCGACAGCCGAGCTCTGGAAACACCATATATTTT. Looking up the rest from reference TRBV2 and TRBJ1-3 gives the full variable domain: EPEVTQTPSHQVTQMGQEVILRCVPISNHLYFYWYRQILGQKVEFLVSFYNNEISEKSEIFDDQFSVERPDGSNFTLKIRSTKLEDSAMYFCASSVRQPSSGNTIYFGEGSWLTVV.

This rearrangement joins TRBV5-6 to TRBJ2-3; D gene uncertain. Germline V gives CDR1 SGHDT, CDR2 YYEEEE. The CDR3 consists of 16 residues. V was cut by 3 bases and J by 6 bases, with 20 bases left in between. The chain's CDR3 is CASSSPGKVLLDTQYF. CDR3 nucleotide sequence: TGTGCCAGCAGCTCGCCGGGCAAGGTACTGTTGGATACGCAGTATTTT.

Sample share makes this clone large (0.1 to 1%). V gene TRBV7-6 combines with J gene TRBJ2-7; D is uncertain. V was shortened by 5 bases and J by 2 bases, with 13 bases between the two germline ends. The CDR3 spans 14 residues. CDR1 is SGHVS, CDR2 FNYEAQ, per germline. Written as DNA, the CDR3 is TGTGCCAGCAGCAGAACCCGAGATCCCTACGAGCAGTACTTC. This gives the protein CASSRTRDPYEQYF.

The J gene is TRBJ1-5, the V gene TRBV19, with D possibly TRBD1 on 6 matching bases. The CDR3 contains 15 residues. With 5 bases removed from V and 5 bases from J, the gap between germline ends came to 16 bases. Germline values: CDR1 LNHDA, CDR2 SQIVND (reference sequence). The CDR3 bases are TGTGCCAGTAGTTCCCTAGACAGGAGACATCAGCCCCAGCATTTT. It specifies CASSSLDRRHQPQHF.

This chain links TRBV4-1 with TRBJ2-7; D call uncertain. The germline V and J ends were trimmed by 2 bases and 0 bases, with 20 bases remaining between them. Germline assignment: CDR1 MGHRA and CDR2 YSYEKL. CDR3 length equals 18 residues. The CDR3 is CASSQINFLGGSSYEQYF. The DNA for the CDR3 is TGCGCCAGCAGCCAAATTAACTTCCTAGGTGGGTCCTCCTACGAGCAGTACTTC.